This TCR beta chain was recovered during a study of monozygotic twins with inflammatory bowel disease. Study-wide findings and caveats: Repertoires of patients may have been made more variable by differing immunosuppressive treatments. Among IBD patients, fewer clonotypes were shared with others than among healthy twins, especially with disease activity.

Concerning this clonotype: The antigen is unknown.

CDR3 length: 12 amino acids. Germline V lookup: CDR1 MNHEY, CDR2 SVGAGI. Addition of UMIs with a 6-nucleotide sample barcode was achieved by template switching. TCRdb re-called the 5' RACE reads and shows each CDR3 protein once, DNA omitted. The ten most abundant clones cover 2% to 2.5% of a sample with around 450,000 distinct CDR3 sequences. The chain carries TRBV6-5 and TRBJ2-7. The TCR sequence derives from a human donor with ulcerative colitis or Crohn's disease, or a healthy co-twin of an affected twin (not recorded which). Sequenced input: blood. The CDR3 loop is CASSPDRREQYF.